Listed below are T cell receptor beta chains from one sample, sequenced in a study of neurological immune-mediated disorders. MiXCR, applied by TCRdb to the 5' RACE reads, yields one record per CDR3 protein. The sample holds over 35,000 distinct CDR3 sequences, roughly 4.4% seen once. Sequenced material: PBMCs. The source of these receptors is an older woman with multiple sclerosis. CDR3s include the opening cysteine and the closing phenylalanine or tryptophan. A D gene is named only where the DNA matches it firmly. For some rows the clone size is stated as once, few or many, or as a class when expanded; others skip it.

j_call,d_call,clone_size,v_call,cdr3_nt,cdr3_aa
TRBJ1-3,NA,NA,TRBV18,TGTGCCAGCTCACCCAGTGTGGGAAACACCATATATTTT,CASSPSVGNTIYF
TRBJ2-3,NA,NA,TRBV12-3/TRBV12-4,TGTGCCAGCGGCAGTTTCACTGACACAGATACGCAGTATTTT,CASGSFTDTDTQYF
TRBJ1-6,NA,many,TRBV20-1,TGCAGTGCCGATGAGGCAGGGAGGACCAATTCACCCCTCCACTTT,CSADEAGRTNSPLHF
TRBJ2-1,TRBD1,NA,TRBV11-3,TGTGCCAGCAGCCCTAGACAGGGCTCCTACAATGAGCAGTTCTTC,CASSPRQGSYNEQFF
TRBJ2-1,NA,many,TRBV9,TGTGCCAGCAGCCCCCACCCGGGAAATGAGCAGTTCTTC,CASSPHPGNEQFF
TRBJ1-1,TRBD1,NA,TRBV30,TGTGCCTGGAGTGGACAGGGTGAAGCTTTCTTT,CAWSGQGEAFF
TRBJ1-1,TRBD1,NA,TRBV19,TGTGCCAGCAGACAACCCCACAGGGGGCTGAACACTGAAGCTTTCTTT,CASRQPHRGLNTEAFF
TRBJ2-1,NA,many,TRBV27,TGTGCCAGCTCTATCCGAGTAACCTACAATGAGCAGTTCTTC,CASSIRVTYNEQFF
TRBJ1-6,NA,many,TRBV20-1,TGCAGTGCTAGAGATTACGCAGGGCCTAATTCACCCCTCCACTTT,CSARDYAGPNSPLHF
TRBJ2-5,NA,many,TRBV4-1,TGCGCCAGCAGCCAAGTTGGACGAGTAGGAGAGACCCAGTACTTC,CASSQVGRVGETQYF
TRBJ1-6,NA,NA,TRBV25-1,TGTGCCAGCAGTGATGCCAGTTCACCCCTCAACTTT,CASSDASSPLNF
TRBJ2-3,TRBD1,many,TRBV12-3/TRBV12-4,TGTGCCAGCAGTTTGGGTCTGGTGGGACAGGGTGAAGGAGATACGCAGTATTTT,CASSLGLVGQGEGDTQYF
TRBJ2-4,NA,many,TRBV29-1,TGCAGCGTTGTCGAGTTTGGCAAAAACATTCAGTACTTC,CSVVEFGKNIQYF
TRBJ2-2,NA,few,TRBV12-3/TRBV12-4,TGTGCCAGCAGTCTGGGACTCGAGGGCACCGGGGAGCTGTTTTTT,CASSLGLEGTGELFF
TRBJ2-5,TRBD1,many,TRBV4-3,TGCGCCAGCAGCCAGGACAGGGGGTATGAGACCCAGTACTTC,CASSQDRGYETQYF
TRBJ2-5,TRBD2,few,TRBV20-1,TGCAGTGCTAGCACTTCCCTGACTAGCGGGGGGGGAGAGACCCAGTACTTC,CSASTSLTSGGGETQYF
TRBJ1-5,NA,NA,TRBV7-2,TGTGCCAGCAGCTTAGAGGGCAGCAGCCAGCATTTT,CASSLEGSSQHF
TRBJ2-3,NA,NA,TRBV5-1,TGCGCCAGCAGTCCCGGACAGTACACAGATACGCAGTATTTT,CASSPGQYTDTQYF
TRBJ1-4,TRBD1,many,TRBV9,TGTGCCAGCAGCCCCAGGGGGACAGGTGGCGAAAAACTGTTTTTT,CASSPRGTGGEKLFF
TRBJ2-3,NA,many,TRBV5-1,TGCGCCAGCAGCTCCGAAGGGGCCACAGATACGCAGTATTTT,CASSSEGATDTQYF
TRBJ2-3,NA,NA,TRBV20-1,TGCAGTGCTCTAGCCCGGGACGCGCAGTATTTT,CSALARDAQYF
TRBJ2-2,NA,few,TRBV20-1,TGCAGTGCAATGCGACCCAGTCCCGGGGAGCTGTTTTTT,CSAMRPSPGELFF
TRBJ2-1,TRBD2,many,TRBV6-2/TRBV6-3,TGTGCCAGCAGTACCCCTAGCGGGAGGGCGGATGAGCAGTTCTTC,CASSTPSGRADEQFF
TRBJ2-5,NA,many,TRBV10-3,TGTGCCATCAGTGAGGCGGATCAAGAGACCCAGTACTTC,CAISEADQETQYF
TRBJ2-1,NA,few,TRBV3-1,TGTGCCAGCAGCCGTGGACTCTCACTTTACAATGAGCAGTTCTTC,CASSRGLSLYNEQFF
TRBJ2-2,NA,few,TRBV2,TGTGCCAGCAGTTTGGACGTGGGCACCGGGGAGCTGTTTTTT,CASSLDVGTGELFF
TRBJ2-3,NA,few,TRBV5-6,TGTGCCAGCAGCTTTACCGAAGGGGACACAGATACGCAGTATTTT,CASSFTEGDTDTQYF
TRBJ2-1,TRBD2,many,TRBV5-6,TGTGCCAGCAGCTTGCTTGGGACTAGCGGGAGGAACAATGAGCAGTTCTTC,CASSLLGTSGRNNEQFF
TRBJ1-5,TRBD1,many,TRBV5-1,TGCGCCAGCAGCCCCGGGACAGGGAATCAGCCCCAGCATTTT,CASSPGTGNQPQHF
TRBJ2-1,NA,medium-sized,TRBV5-1,TGTGCCAGCAGCCTAGGGGGAGACAATGAGCAGTTCTTC,CASSLGGDNEQFF
TRBJ1-1,NA,many,TRBV6-6,TGTGCCAGCAGTAATCGGCAGCAAGGAGGAACTGAAGCTTTCTTT,CASSNRQQGGTEAFF